These 12 T cell receptor beta chains were sequenced from one sample in a study of breast tumors, draining lymph nodes, adjacent tissues. Breast cancer patients provided tissue from their axillary draining lymph nodes. TCRdb reprocessed the multiplex PCR reads via MiXCR and lists one record per CDR3 protein. This table has fewer than 85,000 distinct CDR3 sequences, 15% to 20% appearing once. Sequencing was carried out using axillary lymph node tissue. The receptors shown here come from a female donor with breast cancer. Some clones in this sample may be carry-over from other donors' samples.

With respect to this clonotype: A much larger clone lies one base from this, so it may be a read error. The chain employs TRBV6-1 and TRBJ2-7; D not certain. There are 14 residues in the CDR3. In germline, CDR1 is MNHNS, CDR2 SASEGT. V lost 8 bases and J 1 base, leaving 15 bases between the germline ends. CDR3: CASGYHYQSYEQYF. The CDR3 coding sequence is TGTGCCAGCGGTTACCACTACCAGTCCTACGAGCAGTACTTC.

This clonotype was seen at least ten times. The genes are TRBV19 and TRBJ2-3; 12 bases match TRBD2. The CDR3 spans 17 residues. With 4 bases clipped from V and 0 bases from J, the junction kept 5 bases outside the gene matches. The germline gives CDR1 LNHDA, CDR2 SQIVND (reference sequence). CDR3 in amino acids: CASSKTGTSGSTDTQYF. The CDR3, as DNA: TGTGCCAGTAGTAAGACCGGGACTAGCGGGAGCACAGATACGCAGTATTTT.

As concerns this clonotype: A read error may be the cause here, since a much bigger clone is one base away. As the CDR3 is not closed by the conserved phenylalanine or tryptophan, this likely results from a read error. V and J are TRBV4-3 and TRBJ2-2; D gene ambiguous. With 0 bases removed from V and 6 bases from J, the gap between germline ends came to 14 bases. The CDR3 loop spans 16 amino acids. CDR1 and CDR2 (germline): LGHNA, YSLEER. The CDR3 here is CASSQESLPFSGELFV. Written as DNA, the CDR3 is TGCGCCAGCAGCCAAGAATCTTTGCCTTTCTCCGGGGAGCTGTTTGTT.

V and J are TRBV28 and TRBJ2-1; unclear D gene. The CDR3 spans 12 residues. The V and J ends lost 3 bases and 5 bases respectively, with 5 bases between them. Germline CDR1 MDHEN, CDR2 SYDVKM. The CDR3 region has the DNA TGTGCCAGCAGTTTTCTTAACAATGAGCAGTTCTTC. This encodes CASSFLNNEQFF.

This clonotype was observed many times. This chain joins TRBV5-6 and TRBJ2-7; 7 bases fit TRBD1. CDR3 length equals 11 residues. Germline-derived CDR1 and CDR2 are SGHDT and YYEEEE. V was pared by 4 bases and J by 11 bases, with 6 bases of the junction left unmatched. The CDR3 bases are TGTGCCAGCAGCCAAGGACAGGAAAAGTACTTC. Amino acids: CASSQGQEKYF.

This clonotype was seen at least ten times. The chain couples TRBV6-5 to TRBJ2-2; the D is unclear. CDR1 MNHEY and CDR2 SVGAGI come from the germline V gene. The CDR3 has 14 residues. V was trimmed by 2 bases and J by 4 bases, leaving 8 bases between them. As DNA, the CDR3 is TGTGCCAGCAGTTACAACTATCTCACCGGGGAGCTGTTTTTT. As protein: CASSYNYLTGELFF.

This clonotype was recorded a few times. V is TRBV30 and J is TRBJ1-1, with D hard to call. Germline V gene sequence: CDR1 GTSNPN, CDR2 SVGIG (reference sequence). The CDR3 loop spans 13 amino acids. The ends were cut back, 0 bases at V and 1 base at J, with 6 bases in the middle. The CDR3, as DNA: TGTGCCTGGAGTGTAGTGGAGAACACTGAAGCTTTCTTT. Translated: CAWSVVENTEAFF.

This clonotype was detected many times. V and J are TRBV6-4 and TRBJ2-1, with TRBD2 as a possible D gene (6 bases). CDR1 is MRHNA, CDR2 SNTAGT, per germline. This CDR3 is built from 16 residues. Trimming stripped 4 bases from V and 6 bases from J, with 19 bases between. CDR3 protein: CASSGSSGAGSNEQFF. In nucleotides, the CDR3 is TGTGCCAGCAGTGGCAGCTCGGGAGCAGGGTCCAATGAGCAGTTCTTC.

This clonotype was counted ten times or more. CDR3 DNA: TGTGCCAGCAGCTTAGATGGCGGTCCTTCCTACGAGCAGTACTTC. Protein product: CASSLDGGPSYEQYF. The chain is built from TRBV7-9 and TRBJ2-7; D is uncertain. Germline V gene data show CDR1 as SEHNR and CDR2 as FQNEAQ (reference sequence). Trimming shortened V by 1 base and J by 1 base, and 11 bases separated the two germline ends. CDR3 size: 15 residues.

This sequence joins TRBV28 and TRBJ2-3; 12 positions match TRBD1. CDR1 is MDHEN, CDR2 SYDVKM, per germline. Trimming removed 3 bases from V and 10 bases from J; junction bases left unmatched: 2. CDR3 length equals 13 residues. The CDR3 here is CASSFRDRGPQYF. In DNA form, the CDR3 reads TGTGCCAGCAGTTTCCGGGACAGGGGGCCGCAGTATTTT.

This clonotype was observed at least ten times. The V and J genes are TRBV20-1 and TRBJ2-7; D ambiguous. This CDR3 has 15 residues. The V end lost 0 bases, the J end lost 0 bases, and 12 bases lay between the germline ends. Per the germline V gene, CDR1 is DFQATT and CDR2 is SNEGSKA (reference sequence). The chain's CDR3 is CSARDRATYSYEQYF. CDR3 sequence (DNA): TGCAGTGCTAGAGATCGAGCGACCTACTCCTACGAGCAGTACTTC.

The sample holds a few counts of this clonotype. V gene TRBV7-6 combines with J gene TRBJ2-6; 9 bases fit TRBD2. V gave up 2 bases and J gave up 1 base; unmatched junction bases: 6. CDR1 is SGHVS, CDR2 FNYEAQ, per germline. The CDR3 spans 18 residues. The CDR3 is CASSLKSAGGSGANVLTF. For the CDR3, the DNA is TGTGCCAGCAGCTTAAAATCAGCGGGAGGATCTGGGGCCAACGTCCTGACTTTC.